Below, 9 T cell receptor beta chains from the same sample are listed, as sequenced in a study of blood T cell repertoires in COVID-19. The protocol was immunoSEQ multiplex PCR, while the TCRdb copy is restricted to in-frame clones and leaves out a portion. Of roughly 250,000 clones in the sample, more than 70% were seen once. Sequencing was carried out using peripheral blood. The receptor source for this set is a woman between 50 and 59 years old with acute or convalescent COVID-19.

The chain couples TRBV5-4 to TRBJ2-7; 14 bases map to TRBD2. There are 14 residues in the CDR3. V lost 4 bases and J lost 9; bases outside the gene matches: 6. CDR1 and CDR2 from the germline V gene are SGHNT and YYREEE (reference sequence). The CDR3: CASSPGLAGVSQYF. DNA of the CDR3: TGTGCCAGCAGCCCGGGACTAGCGGGAGTTTCGCAGTACTTC.

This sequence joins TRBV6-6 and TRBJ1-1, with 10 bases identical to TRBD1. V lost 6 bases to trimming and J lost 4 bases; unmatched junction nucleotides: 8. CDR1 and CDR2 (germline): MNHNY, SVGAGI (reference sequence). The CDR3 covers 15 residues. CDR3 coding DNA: TGTGCCAGCAGGGGATTGACAGGGGGCGGCACTGAAGCTTTCTTT. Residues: CASRGLTGGGTEAFF.

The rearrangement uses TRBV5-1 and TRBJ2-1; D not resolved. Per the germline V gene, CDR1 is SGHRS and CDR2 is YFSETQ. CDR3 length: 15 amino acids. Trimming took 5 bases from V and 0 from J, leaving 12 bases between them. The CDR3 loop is CASRLQTLSYNEQFF. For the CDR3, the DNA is TGCGCCAGCAGGCTACAGACCCTCTCCTACAATGAGCAGTTCTTC.

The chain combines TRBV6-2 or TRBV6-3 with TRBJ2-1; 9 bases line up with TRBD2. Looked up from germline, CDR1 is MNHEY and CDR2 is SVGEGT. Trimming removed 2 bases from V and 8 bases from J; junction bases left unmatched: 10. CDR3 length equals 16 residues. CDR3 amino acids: CASSYHPARTSDEQFF. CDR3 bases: TGTGCCAGCAGTTACCATCCCGCCAGGACTAGCGATGAGCAGTTCTTC.

CDR3 residues: CASSLPGDLGAFF. As DNA, the CDR3 is TGTGCCAGCAGCTTACCGGGGGATCTTGGGGCTTTCTTT. The chain uses TRBV11-2 and TRBJ1-1, with D possibly being TRBD1 (5 bases). This CDR3 contains 13 residues. The ends were cut back, 2 bases at V and 11 bases at J, with 15 bases in the middle. CDR1 is SGHAT, CDR2 FQNNGV, per germline.

CDR3 in DNA: TGTGCCAGTAGTGGGACTGCAGTGCAGCCCCAGCATTTT. Its translation is CASSGTAVQPQHF. The chain has TRBV19 and TRBJ1-5; D is possibly TRBD1 (5 bases). The germline V gene has CDR1 LNHDA and CDR2 SQIVND (reference sequence). The CDR3 sequence is 13 residues long. Trimming removed 5 bases from V and 7 bases from J, with 12 bases in between.

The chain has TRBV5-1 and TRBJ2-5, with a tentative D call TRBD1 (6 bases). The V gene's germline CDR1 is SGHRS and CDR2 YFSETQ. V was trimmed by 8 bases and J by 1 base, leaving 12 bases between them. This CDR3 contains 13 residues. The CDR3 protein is CASSTQGQETQYF. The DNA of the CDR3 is TGCGCCAGTAGTACACAGGGCCAAGAGACCCAGTACTTC.

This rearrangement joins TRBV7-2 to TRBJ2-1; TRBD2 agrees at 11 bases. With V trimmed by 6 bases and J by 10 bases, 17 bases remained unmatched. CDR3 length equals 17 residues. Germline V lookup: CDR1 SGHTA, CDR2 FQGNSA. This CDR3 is CASSYPVSGRAGLEQFF. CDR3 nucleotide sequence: TGTGCCAGCAGTTACCCGGTTAGCGGGAGGGCCGGCTTGGAGCAGTTCTTC.

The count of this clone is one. CDR3 in amino acids: CASRGQLYGYTF. The CDR3 DNA reads as TGTGCCAGCAGGGGACAACTCTATGGCTACACCTTC. V is TRBV28 and J is TRBJ1-2, with a tentative D call TRBD1 (6 bases). Germline V gene sequence: CDR1 MDHEN, CDR2 SYDVKM. CDR3 length: 12 residues. The V and J ends lost 6 bases and 4 bases respectively, with 9 bases between them.